The 29 T cell receptor beta chains in this list originate from one sample, sequenced in a study of T-cell reconstitution after alpha-beta-depleted transplantation in children. It was with unique molecular identifiers that the TCRbeta library was prepared. TCRdb re-called the PCR reads with MiXCR, one entry per CDR3 protein. The repertoire consists of about 980,000 distinct CDR3 sequences, with about 29% occurring once and the leading ten covering more than 25%. Specimen: PBMCs, mostly from graft donor cells, collected 360 days after TCRalphabeta/CD19-depleted stem cell transplant. The receptors stem from a boy under three years old who had a stem cell transplant for SCID, so the T cells may come from the graft donor.

J is TRBJ1-2 and V is TRBV5-1; a weak D match, TRBD1 (6 bases). The V end lost 0 bases, the J end lost 0 bases, and 12 bases lay between the germline ends. The CDR3 has 16 residues. Germline V lookup: CDR1 SGHRS, CDR2 YFSETQ. Here the CDR3 reads CASSLALDSTNYGYTF. The CDR3 DNA is TGCGCCAGCAGCTTGGCTTTGGACAGTACTAACTATGGCTACACCTTC.

This clonotype was counted only a few times. The rearrangement links TRBV5-1 to TRBJ2-1; D gene uncertain. The CDR3 loop spans 14 amino acids. Germline V gives CDR1 SGHRS, CDR2 YFSETQ. V lost 6 bases, J lost 0 bases, and 10 bases lay in between. The CDR3 sequence: CASKGSPSYNEQFF. For the CDR3, the DNA is TGCGCCAGCAAAGGTAGCCCCTCCTACAATGAGCAGTTCTTC.

The count of this clonotype is one. The genes are TRBV7-9 and TRBJ2-1; 11 nucleotides agree with TRBD2. Germline V gene data show CDR1 as SEHNR and CDR2 as FQNEAQ (reference sequence). This CDR3 region has 17 residues. V shed 1 base and J 4 bases; nucleotides not matched to a gene: 6. CDR3 coding DNA: TGTGCCAGCAGCTTAGTTCGACTAGCGGGGAATTACAATGAGCAGTTCTTC. Protein product: CASSLVRLAGNYNEQFF.

This chain uses TRBV25-1 with TRBJ2-5, with D maybe TRBD1 (6 bases). Between the trimmed V and J ends, which lost 6 bases and 6 bases, there was a span of 20 bases. The CDR3 is 15 residues long. Germline V CDR1 and CDR2: MGHDK, SYGVNS. CDR3 DNA: TGTGCCAGCAGCCCAGGACAGCGAGTTGTGCAGACCCAGTACTTC. Its translation: CASSPGQRVVQTQYF.

This clonotype was detected only a few times. This chain uses TRBV12-3 or TRBV12-4 with TRBJ1-4; D is uncertain. V was clipped by 5 bases and J by 8 bases, with 15 bases between them. CDR3 length: 14 residues. This chain's CDR3 is CASSQPETGEKLFF. CDR3 bases: TGTGCCAGCAGTCAACCGGAAACGGGCGAAAAACTGTTTTTT.

The chain is built from TRBV7-2 and TRBJ1-1; 9 positions agree with TRBD1. The CDR3 is 16 residues long. V shed 1 base and J 2 bases; nucleotides not matched to a gene: 5. CDR1 is SGHTA and CDR2 is FQGNSA in the germline V gene. The CDR3 DNA reads as TGTGCCAGCAGCTTAGTGACAGGGGGTGGAAACACTGAAGCTTTCTTT. Translation: CASSLVTGGGNTEAFF.

Turning to this clonotype: Lacking the conserved final phenylalanine or tryptophan, this CDR3 likely reflects a read error. The V call is TRBV29-1, the J call TRBJ2-2; D not resolved. The V gene lost 1 base and the J gene lost 5 bases, with 5 bases spanning the gap. The CDR3 contains 12 residues. From germline, CDR1 is SQVTM and CDR2 ANQGSEA. The CDR3 DNA reads as TGCAGCGTTGAAGCTGGGACCGGGGAGCTGTTTGTT. This gives the protein CSVEAGTGELFV.

The rearrangement joins TRBV12-3 or TRBV12-4 to TRBJ1-2; TRBD1 is a possible D gene (6 bases). This CDR3 is 15 amino acids long. Deletions cut 2 bases from V and 0 bases from J, with 10 bases between. CDR3 residues: CASSLMGHPNYGYTF. DNA of the CDR3: TGTGCCAGCAGTTTAATGGGACATCCTAACTATGGCTACACCTTC.

J is TRBJ2-7 and V is TRBV5-1, with unresolved D. This CDR3 spans 14 amino acids. CDR1 is SGHRS and CDR2 is YFSETQ in the germline V gene. V lost 2 bases to trimming and J lost 6 bases, with 15 bases between them. In nucleotides, the CDR3 is TGCGCCAGCAGCTTATTGACCCTACCTACCGAGCAGTACTTC. Translation: CASSLLTLPTEQYF.

The gene calls are TRBV12-3 or TRBV12-4 and TRBJ2-1; D uncertain. V lost 1 base, J lost 3 bases, and 10 bases lay in between. The CDR3 contains 15 residues. The CDR3 reads CASSLGQTYYNEQFF. CDR3 nucleotides: TGTGCCAGCAGTTTAGGTCAGACCTACTACAATGAGCAGTTCTTC.

The chain combines TRBV5-6 with TRBJ2-1; unclear D gene. This CDR3 is built from 13 residues. Germline V gene lookup returns CDR1 SGHDT and CDR2 YYEEEE. V was pared by 1 base and J by 6 bases, with 8 bases between. The CDR3 loop reads CASSLNPSNEQFF. The CDR3, as DNA: TGTGCCAGCAGCTTGAATCCGAGCAATGAGCAGTTCTTC. Supplemented by reference TRBV5-6 and TRBJ2-1, the full variable domain reads DAGVTQSPTHLIKTRGQQVTLRCSPKSGHDTVSWYQQALGQGPQFIFQYYEEEERQRGNFPDRFSGHQFPNYSSELNVNALLLGDSALYLCASSLNPSNEQFFGPGTRLTVL.

The V gene is TRBV12-3 or TRBV12-4, the J gene TRBJ2-2; no firm D call. CDR3 size: 17 residues. Trimming pared 4 bases from V and 4 bases from J, leaving 19 bases between. CDR3 DNA sequence: TGTGCCAGCAGTTGGAAAGACCGGCTTCTGGGCACCGGGGAGCTGTTTTTT. The encoded protein is CASSWKDRLLGTGELFF.

This clonotype was counted at least ten times. The gene calls are TRBV28 and TRBJ2-3; D is undetermined. The V gene's germline CDR1 is MDHEN and CDR2 SYDVKM. The CDR3 has 15 amino acids. Trimming removed 4 bases at V and 2 bases at J, with 13 bases between. CDR3 in DNA: TGTGCCAGCAGTTCTACCGTAAGCCCCACAGATACGCAGTATTTT. Translation: CASSSTVSPTDTQYF.

This rearrangement joins TRBV20-1 to TRBJ2-3; D tentatively reads TRBD1 or TRBD2 (5 bases each). Trimming removed 5 bases at V and 2 bases at J, with 17 bases between. The CDR3 runs 15 residues. In germline, CDR1 is DFQATT, CDR2 SNEGSKA (reference sequence). As DNA, the CDR3 is TGCAGTGCTTACCGGGACCTCTTTGCCACAGATACGCAGTATTTT. It encodes CSAYRDLFATDTQYF.

This clonotype occurred a few times. J is TRBJ1-3 and V is TRBV6-1; 7 bases are a match to TRBD1. The germline V gene has CDR1 MNHNS and CDR2 SASEGT. Trimming cost V 6 bases and J 0 bases; bases outside gene matches: 8. The CDR3 has 16 amino acids. CDR3: CASSPNYRGSGNTIYF. The CDR3 DNA follows: TGTGCCAGCAGCCCCAACTACAGGGGCTCTGGAAACACCATATATTTT.

The J gene is TRBJ2-5, the V gene TRBV10-3, with D perhaps TRBD1 or TRBD2 (5 bases each). V dropped 4 bases and J dropped 2 bases, with 14 bases sitting between them. Germline CDR1 is ENHRY and CDR2 is SYGVKD. The CDR3 loop spans 15 amino acids. CDR3 DNA sequence: TGTGCCATCAGTGCCTTAGGGACGGAACAAGAGACCCAGTACTTC. Translation gives CAISALGTEQETQYF.

This clonotype was detected a few times. The V call is TRBV18, the J call TRBJ2-5, with D perhaps assigned TRBD1 or TRBD2 (5 bases each). Germline-derived CDR1 and CDR2 are KGHSH and LQKENI. The CDR3 totals 16 residues. V gave up 2 bases and J gave up 5 bases, with 18 bases separating them. CDR3 DNA: TGTGCCAGCTCACCAGCCCTAGCCCCATGGGGGGAGACCCAGTACTTC. Encoded protein: CASSPALAPWGETQYF.

This clonotype was detected a few times. The V call is TRBV6-1, the J call TRBJ2-1, with TRBD2 identical over 11 bases. The CDR3 runs 16 residues. Per germline, CDR1 MNHNS and CDR2 SASEGT. The junction had 7 bases not matched to a gene; V was cut back by 6 bases and J by 3 bases. The CDR3 loop is CASRRAGLAVYNEQFF. The CDR3 DNA sequence: TGTGCCAGCAGGCGCGCGGGACTAGCGGTCTACAATGAGCAGTTCTTC.

In this sample, this clonotype turned up a few times. J is TRBJ2-1 and V is TRBV24-1, with a weak D call TRBD2 (7 bases). The CDR3 length is 16 residues. V shed 0 bases and J shed 9 bases, with 17 bases lying between them. Germline CDR1 is KGHDR and CDR2 is SFDVKD. The CDR3 protein is CATSDLVAGALSEQFF. The CDR3, as DNA: TGTGCCACCAGTGATTTGGTGGCGGGGGCGCTTAGTGAGCAGTTCTTC.

In its sample, this clonotype was seen many times. The chain is built from TRBV5-1 and TRBJ2-1; TRBD2 is a possible D gene (6 bases). The V gene lost 0 bases and the J gene lost 6 bases, with 10 bases spanning the gap. CDR1 is SGHRS and CDR2 is YFSETQ in the germline V gene. The CDR3 extends over 14 amino acids. The CDR3 sequence is CASSLAGRINEQFF. CDR3 in DNA: TGCGCCAGCAGCTTGGCGGGGAGGATCAATGAGCAGTTCTTC.

This clonotype has just a few counts. The chain couples TRBV6-5 to TRBJ1-2, with D unresolved. Trimming removed 2 bases at V and 0 bases at J, with 16 bases between. The CDR3 loop spans 17 amino acids. CDR1 is MNHEY and CDR2 is SVGAGI in the germline V gene. CDR3 region: CASSYTGSWRANYGYTF. CDR3 nucleotide sequence: TGTGCCAGCAGTTACACCGGGTCTTGGAGGGCTAACTATGGCTACACCTTC.

This chain uses TRBV5-5 with TRBJ2-1; D may be TRBD2 (6 bases). The CDR3 length is 16 residues. The germline CDR1 and CDR2 sequences are SGHKS and YYEKEE (reference sequence). Trimming removed 0 bases at V and 2 bases at J, with 12 bases between. As DNA, the CDR3 is TGTGCCAGCAGCTTGGTGGCGGGATTCGCCTACAATGAGCAGTTCTTC. Translating it yields CASSLVAGFAYNEQFF.

The rearrangement uses TRBV12-3 or TRBV12-4 and TRBJ2-5, with a possible D match to TRBD1 (6 bases). The V and J ends lost 3 bases and 7 bases respectively, with 15 bases between them. The CDR3 extends over 14 amino acids. This chain's CDR3 is CASSFGTPEGTQYF. CDR3 nucleotide sequence: TGTGCCAGCAGTTTTGGGACACCGGAAGGGACCCAGTACTTC.

The rearrangement uses TRBV5-1 and TRBJ2-7, with 7 nucleotides matching TRBD1. This CDR3 is built from 15 residues. Germline V lookup: CDR1 SGHRS, CDR2 YFSETQ. The V segment lost 4 bases and the J segment 3 bases; nucleotides outside the gene matches: 10. CDR3 sequence reads: CASSQTGKSLYEQYF. The CDR3 DNA reads TGCGCCAGCAGCCAGACAGGGAAGTCCCTCTACGAGCAGTACTTC.

This clonotype has more than one count but fewer than ten. The CDR3 region is CASSQEVIHDYEQYF. CDR3 DNA sequence: TGTGCCAGCAGCCAGGAGGTGATCCATGACTACGAGCAGTACTTC. This chain uses TRBV7-2 with TRBJ2-7, with a tentative D call TRBD2 (5 bases). Trimming shortened V by 5 bases and J by 3 bases, and 17 bases separated the two germline ends. Per the germline V gene, CDR1 is SGHTA and CDR2 is FQGNSA. The CDR3 is 15 residues long.

This clonotype was seen a few times. The V and J genes are TRBV20-1 and TRBJ2-3; D ambiguous. The V gene lost 1 base and the J gene lost 2 bases, with 4 bases spanning the gap. CDR1 and CDR2 from the germline V gene are DFQATT and SNEGSKA (reference sequence). The CDR3 contains 12 residues. CDR3 sequence: CSARGLTDTQYF. The CDR3 bases are TGCAGTGCTAGAGGCCTCACAGATACGCAGTATTTT.

CDR3 bases: TGTGCCAGCAGCAGTGGGGCAGGGTCTAACTATGGCTACACCTTC. Its protein is CASSSGAGSNYGYTF. The V gene is TRBV7-3, the J gene TRBJ1-2; a possible D gene is TRBD1 (5 bases). The germline gives CDR1 SGHTA, CDR2 FQGTGA. V was pared by 5 bases and J by 0 bases, with 13 bases between. This CDR3 is 15 amino acids long. The complete variable domain, with remaining parts taken from reference TRBV7-3 and TRBJ1-2, reads GAGVSQTPSNKVTEKGKYVELRCDPISGHTALYWYRQSLGQGPEFLIYFQGTGAADDSGLPNDRFFAVRPEGSVSTLKIQRTERGDSAVYLCASSSGAGSNYGYTFGSGTRLTVV.

The table lists this clonotype with a count of one. J is TRBJ1-4 and V is TRBV5-6, with D unclear. CDR1 and CDR2 from the germline V gene are SGHDT and YYEEEE. Trimming removed 1 base at V and 3 bases at J, with 7 bases between. This CDR3 spans 14 amino acids. The CDR3 DNA is TGTGCCAGCAGCTTGCGACAAGCTAATGAAAAACTGTTTTTT. This sequence encodes CASSLRQANEKLFF.

This clonotype has a handful of counts. The V call is TRBV2, the J call TRBJ2-7, with D perhaps given as TRBD1 or TRBD2 (6 bases each). The CDR3 length is 15 residues. Trimming pared 4 bases from V and 1 base from J, leaving 14 bases between. Per the germline V gene, CDR1 is SNHLY and CDR2 is FYNNEI. In nucleotides, the CDR3 is TGTGCCAGCAGTGGAGGGGGAGGCAGTTCCTACGAGCAGTACTTC. It specifies CASSGGGGSSYEQYF.